A selection of T cell receptor beta chains follows, all from one sample in a study of blood T cell repertoires in COVID-19. Assay: immunoSEQ multiplex PCR; the TCRdb copy retains only in-frame clones and omits some. Among approximately 240,000 clones listed, about 85% were seen once. The sample was PBMCs or T cells enriched from blood (not recorded which). These receptors came from a woman between 25 and 40 years old with acute COVID-19. The CDR3 runs from the conserved cysteine through the conserved F or W. D genes are given only for firm matches. Part of the rows lack a size; the others show once, few, many or a class for expanded clones.

>TRBV29-1|.|TRBD1|TRBJ1-5|13
CSVEGTAGQPQHF
TGCAGCGTTGAGGGGACAGCGGGTCAGCCCCAGCATTTT
>TRBV7-8|.|TRBD1|TRBJ2-7|15
CASSPRTGGDYEQYF
TGTGCCAGCAGCCCCCGGACAGGGGGCGATTACGAGCAGTACTTC
>TRBV19|.|.|TRBJ1-2|11
CASSIDLDRTF
TGTGCCAGTAGTATAGATCTCGACAGAACCTTC
>TRBV7-8|.|.|TRBJ1-6|15
CASSLVTGRNSPLHF
TGTGCCAGCAGCTTAGTTACGGGTCGGAATTCACCCCTCCACTTT
>TRBV7-8|.|.|TRBJ2-5|13
CASSRRGSETQYF
TGTGCCAGCAGCCGACGGGGTTCGGAGACCCAGTACTTC
>TRBV9|.|TRBD1|TRBJ1-4|15
CASSAGQGPNEKLFF
TGTGCCAGCAGCGCTGGACAGGGGCCTAATGAAAAACTGTTTTTT
>TRBV2|.|.|TRBJ1-4|15
CASSQTGTLGEKLFF
TGTGCCAGCAGCCAGACCGGGACATTGGGTGAAAAACTGTTTTTT
>TRBV6-5|few|.|TRBJ2-1|14
CASKELLIDNEQFF
TGTGCCAGCAAAGAGCTCCTCATTGACAATGAGCAGTTCTTC
>TRBV14|.|.|TRBJ2-7|12
CASSQDLGLQYF
TGTGCCAGCAGCCAAGATTTGGGACTTCAGTACTTC
>TRBV11-2|.|.|TRBJ1-1|13
CASSQGGNTEAFF
TGTGCCAGCAGCCAAGGGGGGAACACTGAAGCTTTCTTT
>TRBV5-1|.|.|TRBJ1-4|14
CASRKDSSNEKLFF
TGCGCCAGCAGAAAGGACAGCTCTAATGAAAAACTGTTTTTT
>TRBV28|.|.|TRBJ1-4|15
CASSQGLGQAEKLFF
TGTGCCAGCAGTCAAGGACTCGGGCAAGCTGAAAAACTGTTTTTT
>TRBV18|.|TRBD1|TRBJ2-1|15
CASSPTRDSYNEQFF
TGTGCCAGCTCACCCACCCGGGACAGTTACAATGAGCAGTTCTTC
>TRBV7-6|.|TRBD1|TRBJ1-6|15
CASSPRGQGDSPLHF
TGTGCCAGCAGCCCACGGGGACAGGGGGATTCACCCCTCCACTTT
>TRBV19|.|TRBD1|TRBJ1-5|14
CASNGGGGNQPQHF
TGTGCCAGTAACGGAGGGGGCGGCAATCAGCCCCAGCATTTT
>TRBV7-8|.|TRBD1|TRBJ1-4|15
CASSSPRQGNEKLFF
TGTGCCAGCAGCTCTCCTAGACAGGGGAATGAAAAACTGTTTTTT
>TRBV25-1|.|.|TRBJ1-2|15
CASSEQGIKDYGYTF
TGTGCCAGCAGTGAACAGGGAATCAAGGACTATGGCTACACCTTC
>TRBV4-3|once|.|TRBJ2-7|18
CASSQDLSVGQLSYEQYF
TGCGCCAGCAGCCAAGACCTCTCGGTTGGGCAACTTTCCTACGAGCAGTACTTC
>TRBV3-1/TRBV3-2|.|TRBD2|TRBJ2-1|17
CARSQDWGGGAYNEQFF
TGTGCCCGCAGCCAAGATTGGGGCGGGGGGGCCTACAATGAGCAGTTCTTC
>TRBV9|.|.|TRBJ2-7|15
CASSVDFSGTYEQYF
TGTGCCAGCAGCGTAGATTTCTCGGGAACCTACGAGCAGTACTTC
>TRBV14|.|TRBD2|TRBJ2-1|17
CASSQVGLAGGFYEQFF
TGTGCCAGCAGCCAAGTAGGACTAGCGGGAGGATTCTATGAGCAGTTCTTC
>TRBV6-1|.|TRBD1|TRBJ1-6|15
CASSDGDRRNSPLHF
TGTGCCAGCAGTGATGGGGACAGAAGAAATTCACCCCTCCACTTT
>TRBV2|.|.|TRBJ2-7|14
CASSEIGEVWEQYF
TGTGCCAGCAGTGAGATAGGGGAAGTATGGGAGCAGTACTTC
>TRBV6-5|.|.|TRBJ2-7|13
CASSYTQGGEQYF
TGTGCCAGCAGTTACACTCAGGGAGGCGAGCAGTACTTC
>TRBV27|.|.|TRBJ1-1|12
CASSTGNTEAFF
TGTGCCAGCAGTACAGGCAACACTGAAGCTTTCTTT
>TRBV9|once|.|TRBJ1-2|13
CASSVGRTYGYTF
TGTGCCAGCAGCGTTGGCAGGACATATGGCTACACCTTC
>TRBV6-5|few|.|TRBJ2-5|15
CASRSGLLYQETQYF
TGTGCCAGCAGATCCGGACTGCTGTACCAAGAGACCCAGTACTTC
>TRBV19|.|.|TRBJ1-5|13
CASNRQGNQPQHF
TGTGCCAGTAACCGGCAGGGGAATCAGCCCCAGCATTTT
>TRBV5-1|.|.|TRBJ2-1|14
CASSLKGGVDEQFF
TGCGCCAGCAGCTTAAAGGGAGGAGTTGATGAGCAGTTCTTC
>TRBV6-2/TRBV6-3|few|.|TRBJ2-5|18
CASSYSSYELRYQETQYF
TGTGCCAGCAGTTACTCGAGCTATGAGCTCAGGTACCAAGAGACCCAGTACTTC
>TRBV27|.|TRBD2|TRBJ2-1|14
CACRAGGSYNEQFF
TGTGCCTGTCGAGCGGGAGGTTCGTACAATGAGCAGTTCTTC
>TRBV5-6|few|TRBD1|TRBJ2-1|15
CASSGTGVTYNEQFF
TGTGCCAGCAGCGGGACAGGGGTGACCTACAATGAGCAGTTCTTC
>TRBV9|.|TRBD2|TRBJ2-7|15
CASSTELAGSYEQYF
TGTGCCAGCAGCACAGAACTAGCGGGGTCCTACGAGCAGTACTTC
>TRBV30|.|.|TRBJ1-5|14
CAWSTRYGNQPQHF
TGTGCCTGGAGTACGAGGTACGGGAATCAGCCCCAGCATTTT
>TRBV27|.|TRBD1|TRBJ1-1|13
CASRTGRNTEAFF
TGTGCCAGCAGGACAGGGAGGAACACTGAAGCTTTCTTT
>TRBV3-1/TRBV3-2|.|.|TRBJ2-1|13
CASSARVHNEQFF
TGTGCCAGCAGCGCCCGGGTGCACAATGAGCAGTTCTTC
>TRBV25-1|.|TRBD2|TRBJ2-7|14
CASSDSGGAYEQYF
TGTGCCAGCAGTGATAGCGGGGGGGCCTACGAGCAGTACTTC
>TRBV6-2/TRBV6-3|.|TRBD2|TRBJ2-1|19
CASSQPYYSGTGSYNEQFF
TGTGCCAGCAGTCAACCATATTATAGCGGGACGGGCTCCTACAATGAGCAGTTCTTC
>TRBV28|.|.|TRBJ1-6|15
CASRPVRTKNSPLHF
TGTGCCAGCAGGCCAGTAAGAACAAAAAATTCACCCCTCCACTTT
>TRBV19|.|.|TRBJ1-6|16
CASRTPSSSYNSPLHF
TGTGCCAGTAGAACTCCCTCGAGCTCCTATAATTCACCCCTCCACTTT
>TRBV6-2/TRBV6-3|.|TRBD2|TRBJ2-2|13
CASSLGGAGELFF
TGTGCCAGCAGTCTCGGGGGGGCCGGGGAGCTGTTTTTT